The present TCR beta chain was sequenced within a study of regulatory T cells in long-lasting Graves disease. Sample time point: newly diagnosed GD, antithyroid drugs for less than 3 months. TCR sequences were obtained from RNA taken from PBMCs. There are many counts of this clonotype. What it recognizes is unknown. Germline CDR1 LGHNT, CDR2 FRNRAP. The V and J ends lost 2 bases and 9 bases, in that order; junction bases with no gene match: 16. This CDR3 is 18 amino acids long. To make TCR beta libraries, researchers used iRepertoire HTBI primers and Arm-PCR of CDR3 regions. TCRdb analysed the multiplex PCR reads with MiXCR anew, one entry per CDR3 protein. The sample lists roughly 400,000 distinct CDR3 sequences, 15% occurring once. The study's findings and limits: Authors noted too few samples as a limitation.

These data were also reused for a study on T cells in Graves' hyperthyroidism and ophthalmopathy. That work contributes: Most expanded thyroid clonotypes above 0.001 recurred in blood. From stable hyperthyroidism, ophthalmopathy was separated by a 13 V-J model.

V is TRBV12-5 and J is TRBJ2-2, with TRBD1 identical over 9 bases. This material consisted of peripheral blood mononuclear cells (PBMCs), taken at new diagnosis, from a patient treated with antithyroid drugs. The receptor's source is a woman aged 40 to 49 with Graves disease. The chain's CDR3 is CASGLRTGARLGRRELFF. The CDR3 region has the DNA TGTGCTAGTGGTTTGAGGACAGGGGCCCGCCTAGGCCGCCGGGAGCTGTTTTTT. Using reference TRBV12-5 and TRBJ2-2 for the parts outside the CDR3, the full variable domain is DARVTQTPRHKVTEMGQEVTMRCQPILGHNTVFWYRQTMMQGLELLAYFRNRAPLDDSGMPKDRFSAEMPDATLATLKIQPSEPRDSAVYFCASGLRTGARLGRRELFFGEGSRLTVL.